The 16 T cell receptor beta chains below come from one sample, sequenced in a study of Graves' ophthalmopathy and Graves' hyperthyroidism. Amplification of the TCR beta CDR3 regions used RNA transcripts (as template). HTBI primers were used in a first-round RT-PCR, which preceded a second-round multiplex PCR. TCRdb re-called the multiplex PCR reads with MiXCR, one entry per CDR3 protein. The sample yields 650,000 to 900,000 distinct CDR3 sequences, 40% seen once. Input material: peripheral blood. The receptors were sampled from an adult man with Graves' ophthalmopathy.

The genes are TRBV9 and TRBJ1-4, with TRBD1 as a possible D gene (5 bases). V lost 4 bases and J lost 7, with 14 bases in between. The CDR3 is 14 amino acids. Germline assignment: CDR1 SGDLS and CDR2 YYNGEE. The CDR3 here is CASSLSGDGEKLFF. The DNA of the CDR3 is TGTGCCAGCAGCTTATCGGGGGACGGTGAAAAACTGTTTTTT.

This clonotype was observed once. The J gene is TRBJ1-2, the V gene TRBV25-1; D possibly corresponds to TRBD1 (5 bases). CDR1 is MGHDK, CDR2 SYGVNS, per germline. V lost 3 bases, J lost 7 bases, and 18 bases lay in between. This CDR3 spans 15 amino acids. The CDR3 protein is CASSEFGQGAGGYTF. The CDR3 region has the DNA TGTGCCAGCAGTGAGTTTGGCCAGGGCGCAGGTGGCTACACCTTC.

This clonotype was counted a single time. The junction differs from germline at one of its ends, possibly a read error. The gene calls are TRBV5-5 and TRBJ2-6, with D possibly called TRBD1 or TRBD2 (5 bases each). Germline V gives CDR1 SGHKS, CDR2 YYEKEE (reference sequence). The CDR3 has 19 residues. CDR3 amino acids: CASSLDLKGDLAGANVLAF. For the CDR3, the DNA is TGTGCCAGCAGCTTGGACCTTAAGGGAGACCTTGCTGGGGCCAACGTCCTGGCTTTC.

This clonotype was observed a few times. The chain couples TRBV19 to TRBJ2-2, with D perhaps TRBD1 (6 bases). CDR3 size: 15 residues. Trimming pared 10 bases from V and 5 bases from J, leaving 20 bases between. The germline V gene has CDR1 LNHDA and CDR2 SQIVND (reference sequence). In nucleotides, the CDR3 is TGTGCCATCGACTCAGGGGCAAAAGGGACCGGGGAGCTGTTTTTT. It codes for CAIDSGAKGTGELFF.

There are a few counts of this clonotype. CDR3 DNA sequence: TGTGCCAGCAGCCCCCAAGGGTCGAGGAACACCGGGGAGCTGTTTTTT. This sequence encodes CASSPQGSRNTGELFF. J is TRBJ2-2 and V is TRBV7-3; D is ambiguous. The germline V and J ends were trimmed by 5 bases and 1 base, with 14 bases remaining between them. There are 16 residues in the CDR3. The V gene's germline CDR1 is SGHTA and CDR2 FQGTGA.

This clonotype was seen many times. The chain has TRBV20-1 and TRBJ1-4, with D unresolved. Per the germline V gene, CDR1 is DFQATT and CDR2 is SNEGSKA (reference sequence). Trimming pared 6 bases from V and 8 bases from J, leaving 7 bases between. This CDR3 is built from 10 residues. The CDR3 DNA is TGCAGTGCAAGACGCGAAAAACTGTTTTTT. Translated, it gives CSARREKLFF.

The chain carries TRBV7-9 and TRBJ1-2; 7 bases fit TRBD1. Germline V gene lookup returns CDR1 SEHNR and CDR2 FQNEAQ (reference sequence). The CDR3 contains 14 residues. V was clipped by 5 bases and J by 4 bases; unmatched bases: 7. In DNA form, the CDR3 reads TGTGCCAGCAGCCAACAGGACAGGAGCTATGGCTACACCTTC. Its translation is CASSQQDRSYGYTF.

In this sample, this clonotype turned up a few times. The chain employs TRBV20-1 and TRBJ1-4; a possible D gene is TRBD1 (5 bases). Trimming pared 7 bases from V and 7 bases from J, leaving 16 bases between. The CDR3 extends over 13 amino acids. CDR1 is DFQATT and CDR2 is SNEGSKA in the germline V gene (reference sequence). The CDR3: CSVLDGTGEKLFF. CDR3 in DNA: TGCAGTGTCTTAGACGGGACGGGTGAAAAACTGTTTTTT.

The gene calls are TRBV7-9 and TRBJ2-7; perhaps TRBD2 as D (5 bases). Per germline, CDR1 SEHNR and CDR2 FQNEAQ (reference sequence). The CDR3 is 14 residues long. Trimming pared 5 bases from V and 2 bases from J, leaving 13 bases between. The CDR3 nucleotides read TGTGCCAGCAGCGGGCGGACTCTCCCCTACGAGCAGTACTTC. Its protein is CASSGRTLPYEQYF.

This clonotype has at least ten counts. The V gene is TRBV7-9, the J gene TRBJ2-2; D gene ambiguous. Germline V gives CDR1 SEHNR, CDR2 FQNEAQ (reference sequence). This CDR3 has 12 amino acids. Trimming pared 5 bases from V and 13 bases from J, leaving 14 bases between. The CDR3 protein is CASSLKDGGLFF. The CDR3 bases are TGTGCCAGCAGCCTAAAGGACGGTGGGCTGTTTTTT.

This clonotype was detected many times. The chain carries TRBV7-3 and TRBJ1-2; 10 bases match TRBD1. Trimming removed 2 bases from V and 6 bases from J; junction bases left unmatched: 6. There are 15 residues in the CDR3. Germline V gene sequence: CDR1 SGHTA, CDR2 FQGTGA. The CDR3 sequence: CASSLAGTGDHGYTF. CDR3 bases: TGTGCCAGCAGCTTAGCCGGGACAGGGGACCATGGCTACACCTTC.

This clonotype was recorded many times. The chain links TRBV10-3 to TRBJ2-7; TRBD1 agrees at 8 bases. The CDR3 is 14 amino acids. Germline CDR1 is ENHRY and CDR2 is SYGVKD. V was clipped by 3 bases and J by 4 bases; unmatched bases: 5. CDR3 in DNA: TGTGCCATCAGTGAACAGGACAGGGAGTACGAGCAGTACTTC. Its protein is CAISEQDREYEQYF.

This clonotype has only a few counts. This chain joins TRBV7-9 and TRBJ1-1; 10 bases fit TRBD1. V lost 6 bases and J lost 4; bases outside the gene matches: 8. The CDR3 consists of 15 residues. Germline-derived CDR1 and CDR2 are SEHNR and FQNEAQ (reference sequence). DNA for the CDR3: TGTGCCAGCAGGGAAGGACAGGGGGTAATCACTGAAGCTTTCTTT. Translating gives CASREGQGVITEAFF. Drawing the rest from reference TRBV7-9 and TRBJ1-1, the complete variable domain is DTGVSQNPRHKITKRGQNVTFRCDPISEHNRLYWYRQTLGQGPEFLTYFQNEAQLEKSRLLSDRFSAERPKGSFSTLEIQRTEQGDSAMYLCASREGQGVITEAFFGQGTRLTVV.

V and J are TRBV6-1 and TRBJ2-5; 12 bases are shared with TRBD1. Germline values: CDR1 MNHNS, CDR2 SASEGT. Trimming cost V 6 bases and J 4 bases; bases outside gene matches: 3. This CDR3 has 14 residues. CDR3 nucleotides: TGTGCCAGCAGCCCGGGACAGGGGGCAGAGACCCAGTACTTC. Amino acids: CASSPGQGAETQYF.

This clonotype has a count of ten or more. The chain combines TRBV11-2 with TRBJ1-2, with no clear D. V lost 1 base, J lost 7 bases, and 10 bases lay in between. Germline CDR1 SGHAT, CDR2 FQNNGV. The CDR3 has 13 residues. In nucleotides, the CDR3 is TGTGCCAGCAGCTTAGCGCAGGCTGGTGGCTACACCTTC. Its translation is CASSLAQAGGYTF. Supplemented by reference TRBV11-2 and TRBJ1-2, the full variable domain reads EAGVAQSPRYKIIEKRQSVAFWCNPISGHATLYWYQQILGQGPKLLIQFQNNGVVDDSQLPKDRFSAERLKGVDSTLKIQPAKLEDSAVYLCASSLAQAGGYTFGSGTRLTVV.

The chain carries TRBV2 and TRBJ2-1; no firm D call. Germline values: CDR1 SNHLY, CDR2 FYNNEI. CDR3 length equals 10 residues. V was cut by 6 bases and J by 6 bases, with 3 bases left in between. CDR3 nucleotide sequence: TGTGCCAGCAGCATCAATGAGCAGTTCTTC. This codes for CASSINEQFF.